This T cell receptor beta chain comes out of a study of human T cells and chemical hapten exposure (dated by TCRdb to the early 2020s). Regarding the complete study: For sensitization, 2% DPC in acetone was applied to a roughly 2 cm by roughly 2 cm area of upper inner arm skin. Throughout the approximately 25-week study period, patients were also given weekly therapeutic DPC doses on the scalp. Patch tests used Finn chambers with 0.01% DPC on the upper back, scored after 6 days by International Contact Dermatitis Research Group standards. The patient cohort, mostly female, included alopecia areata with under or over 50% scalp involvement, alopecia totalis and alopecia universalis. Libraries were pooled for sequencing, and variation in per-sample TCR yields was attributed mainly to small differences in library volumes within the pool. Peripheral blood TCR repertoire changes were tracked in vivo in alopecia patients during primary and secondary sensitization to the hapten diphenylcyclopropenone (DPC). Blood samples were taken from patients before sensitization (week 0) and at 2, 6 and about 24 weeks after DPC sensitization. About 30 alopecia patients provided blood for TCR sequencing at one to four time points (pre-sensitization, 2, 6 and 24 weeks). General findings and caveats noted by the study authors: Expanded TCRs formed significantly more large CDR3 similarity clusters than pre-sensitization or healthy control sets, consistent with antigen-driven responses. Because all patients had alopecia, a presumed autoimmune disease, the immune response of the patients might differ from that of healthy individuals. Patch test score correlated positively with the number of PT1 expanded TCRs, reaching significance at thresholds 8, 16 and 32 but not at 4. DPC sensitization did not change the number of TCRs with a frequency above 1 in 1000, and there was no evidence of changes in global repertoire structure. After repeated subsampling, changes were observed in the strength of the expansion versus patch-test correlation and in the threshold at which the correlation became significant.

Library creation used RACE. Sequencer: NextSeq 500. During library preparation, unique molecular identifiers were attached to individual cDNA molecules so that TCRs could be counted quantitatively and reproducibly. Both TCR alpha and TCR beta chains were sequenced from each blood RNA sample. The published analysis was carried out like this. A median of about 87,000 TCRs per sample was observed, with a range of roughly 20,000 to 750,000. V, J and CDR3 annotation of the TCR reads was performed with the Decombinator software suite. For the PS versus PT1 abundance plots, all samples were subsampled to the same number of TCRs (28,000). TCRs were defined as expanded if absent before sensitization and observed at least eight times at the 2-week time point. TCRdb reworked the public reads: Q25 trimming with fastp, MiXCR clone assembly, productive beta chains retained. Identical CDR3 proteins give one entry, which carries the most common genes and DNA. The authors' filters were not applied to this entry. The sample table shows approximately 80,000 distinct CDR3 sequences, and about 15% are seen once. Approximately 4.6% of the sample goes to the ten largest clones.

In the paper's terms, the time point label means: pre-sensitization, week 0. The sample's treatment or condition, from its label and the paper: therapeutic diphenylcyclopropenone sensitization with weekly scalp DPC. At every patch-test visit, the blood draw took place before the patch test was put on. Patients were eligible if aged 18 to 70, diagnosed with alopecia and judged suitable for DPC therapy, and pregnant patients were excluded. Total RNA was extracted from unfractionated whole blood collected in Tempus Blood RNA tubes. The CDR3 numbers 19 residues from cysteine through phenylalanine. Just CDR3 DNA is preserved here, 57 bases in frame from base 1. CDR1 and CDR2, per the germline V gene (reference sequence), are LNHNV and YYDKDF. Trimmed from V: 2 bases; trimmed from J: 2 bases; junction bases lacking a gene match: 7. About this clonotype: It lacks a known antigen. No clone much larger than this one lies a single base away; base qualities are absent.

This sequence uses TRBV15 and TRBJ2-3, with 16 bases in between that match TRBD2. The sample consisted of whole blood, taken in connection with sensitization to the hapten diphenylcyclopropenone (DPC). The TCR originated in a woman aged 45-65 years with alopecia areata. Some clones in this sample may be carry-over from other donors' samples. The sequence in DNA is TGTGCCACCAGCAGACCGCAGGGACTAGCGGGAGGGTCCACAGATACGCAGTATTTT. Its amino acids are CATSRPQGLAGGSTDTQYF.